Below are 5 T cell receptor beta chains sequenced from a single sample in a study of cytomegalovirus exposure and HLA in healthy donors. PCR was performed using 60 Vbeta and 13 Jbeta primers. Generated by immunoSEQ multiplex PCR, the TCRdb table keeps only in-frame clones and is missing some. Of roughly 200,000 clones listed, approximately 80% are singletons. The sample consisted of PBMCs. The source of these receptors is a female donor in good health and CMV-seronegative.

The chain carries TRBV6-5 and TRBJ2-7; the D is unclear. CDR3 size: 11 residues. The V and J ends lost 5 bases and 6 bases respectively, with 8 bases between them. Germline lookup yields CDR1 MNHEY and CDR2 SVGAGI. CDR3: CASSLLGEQYF. DNA of the CDR3: TGTGCCAGCAGTCTCCTCGGCGAGCAGTACTTC.

This clone was seen a single time. The V call is TRBV28, the J call TRBJ1-4, with D unresolved. The CDR3 has 16 amino acids. Trimming took 3 bases from V and 0 from J, leaving 11 bases between them. Per germline, CDR1 MDHEN and CDR2 SYDVKM. This CDR3 reads CASSFPPRATNEKLFF. The CDR3, as DNA: TGTGCCAGCAGTTTCCCCCCCCGTGCAACTAATGAAAAACTGTTTTTT.

For this clone: Compared with germline, one end of the junction differs, possibly owing to a read error. The chain has TRBV30 and TRBJ2-2; TRBD2 matches 8 bases. CDR1 is GTSNPN, CDR2 SVGIG, per germline (reference sequence). This CDR3 has 13 residues. The CDR3 loop reads CAGRLARTGELFF. The CDR3 DNA reads as TGTGCCGGGAGACTAGCGAGGACCGGGGAGCTGTTTTTT.

The chain is built from TRBV6-5 and TRBJ2-7; 10 nucleotides agree with TRBD1. This CDR3 is 15 amino acids long. Germline assignment: CDR1 MNHEY and CDR2 SVGAGI. The J segment lost 0 bases and the V segment lost 6 bases, leaving 5 bases of the junction unmatched. The CDR3 DNA is TGTGCCAGCAGGGGGGGACAGGGGCTCTCCTACGAGCAGTACTTC. Translated, it gives CASRGGQGLSYEQYF.

V gene TRBV5-1 combines with J gene TRBJ2-5; D might be TRBD1 (5 bases). CDR1 SGHRS and CDR2 YFSETQ come from the germline V gene. This CDR3 is 14 amino acids long. V lost 3 bases to trimming and J lost 2 bases, with 11 bases between them. The CDR3 is CASSYRQGQETQYF. CDR3 bases: TGCGCCAGCAGCTACCGCCAGGGACAAGAGACCCAGTACTTC. Full variable domain (missing parts from reference TRBV5-1 and TRBJ2-5): KAGVTQTPRYLIKTRGQQVTLSCSPISGHRSVSWYQQTPGQGLQFLFEYFSETQRNKGNFPGRFSGRQFSNSRSEMNVSTLELGDSALYLCASSYRQGQETQYFGPGTRLLVL.